The present T cell receptor (beta chain) was sequenced within a study of technical replicates of blood from a few donors. The repertoire was sequenced with immunoSEQ multiplex PCR; TCRdb's copy has only in-frame clones and lacks some. The sample consists of more than 80,000 clones, almost 96% of them appearing once. The CDR3 length is 15 residues. The junction had 10 bases not matched to a gene; V was cut back by 5 bases and J by 8 bases. Germline V gene sequence: CDR1 MRHNA, CDR2 SNTAGT. V and J are TRBV6-4 and TRBJ2-3; 10 bases fit TRBD2. The clonotype was recovered from a human donor in good health. Sequenced input: T cells isolated from PBMCs. This chain's CDR3 is CASSTTSGTDVTQYF. The CDR3 DNA reads TGTGCCAGCAGTACCACTAGCGGGACGGACGTTACGCAGTATTTT.